The clone carrying this T cell receptor beta chain came up a few times. What it recognizes is unknown. Germline CDR1 is SEHNR and CDR2 is FQNEAQ (reference sequence). The CDR3 spans 15 residues. V was pared by 5 bases and J by 5 bases, with 10 bases of the junction left unmatched. The data originate from a study of blood T cells in healthy people across ages. Primed by a sample-barcoded 5' primer and a J-beta primer mix, a second PCR proceeded for roughly 7 to 11 cycles. TCRdb re-called the 5' RACE reads through MiXCR, storing one row per CDR3 protein. The table has 800,000 or so distinct CDR3 sequences, 20% to 25% seen once. Study findings and constraints: The study found more naive CD4+ cells and higher diversity in long-lived than aged donors. Expanded clonotype shifts may have been confounded, as the donors had an unknown CMV status.

Each sample gave at least 6.5 million isolated PBMCs. The authors extracted at least 6 micrograms of total RNA per sample. This sample also belongs to another study, concerning T cells of mothers and their children.

The sequence was obtained from a boy younger than 18 in good health. Sequencing was performed on blood. The gene calls are TRBV7-9 and TRBJ2-7, with 9 bases aligning to TRBD1. Written as DNA, the CDR3 is TGTGCCAGCAGCCGTCCGGGACAGGGTGATCACGAGCAGTACTTC. Translating gives CASSRPGQGDHEQYF.